This T cell receptor beta chain came from a study of human T cells and chemical hapten exposure. TCRdb itself ran the RACE reads through MiXCR, one entry per CDR3 protein. The table has 65,000 to 90,000 distinct CDR3 sequences, 14% seen once. The V end lost 3 bases, the J end lost 8 bases, and 16 bases lay between the germline ends. The CDR3 runs to 14 residues. Germline assignment: CDR1 SGHDN and CDR2 FVKESK. This clonotype was counted a few times. Time point reported: pre-sensitization, week 0. Treatment indicated: therapeutic diphenylcyclopropenone sensitization with weekly scalp DPC. Total RNA extraction was carried out from unfractionated whole blood.

The genes are TRBV14 and TRBJ1-2; TRBD1 is a possible D gene (5 bases). The starting material was whole blood, obtained in connection with sensitization to the hapten diphenylcyclopropenone (DPC). The TCR originated in a woman between 50 and 59 years old with alopecia areata. Some clones in this sample may be carry-over from other donors' samples. The CDR3 protein is CASSQVVGASGYTF. The CDR3 DNA is TGTGCCAGCAGCCAGGTGGTAGGGGCGAGCGGCTACACCTTC.